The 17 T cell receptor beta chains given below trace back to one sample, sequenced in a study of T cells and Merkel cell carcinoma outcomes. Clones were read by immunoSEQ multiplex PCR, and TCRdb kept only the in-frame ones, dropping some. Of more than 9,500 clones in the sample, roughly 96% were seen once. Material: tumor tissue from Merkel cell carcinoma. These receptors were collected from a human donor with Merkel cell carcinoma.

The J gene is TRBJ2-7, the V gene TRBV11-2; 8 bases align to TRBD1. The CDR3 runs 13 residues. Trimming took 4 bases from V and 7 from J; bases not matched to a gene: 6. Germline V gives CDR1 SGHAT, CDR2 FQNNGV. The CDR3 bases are TGTGCCAGCAGCTCGGACAGGGTAGGGGAGCAGTACTTC. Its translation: CASSSDRVGEQYF.

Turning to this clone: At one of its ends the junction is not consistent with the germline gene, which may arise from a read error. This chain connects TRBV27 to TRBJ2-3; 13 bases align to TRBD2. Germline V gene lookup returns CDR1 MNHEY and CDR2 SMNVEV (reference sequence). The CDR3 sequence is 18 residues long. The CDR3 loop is CANSLYLTSGGITDTQYF. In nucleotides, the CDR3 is TGTGCCAACAGTCTGTATTTGACTAGCGGGGGGATCACAGATACGCAGTATTTT.

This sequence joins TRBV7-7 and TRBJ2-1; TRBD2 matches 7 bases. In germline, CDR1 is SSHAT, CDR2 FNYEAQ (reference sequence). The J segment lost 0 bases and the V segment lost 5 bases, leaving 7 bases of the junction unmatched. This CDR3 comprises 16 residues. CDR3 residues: CASSLRRGSSYNEQFF. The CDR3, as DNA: TGTGCCAGCAGCCTTAGGCGGGGGAGCTCCTACAATGAGCAGTTCTTC.

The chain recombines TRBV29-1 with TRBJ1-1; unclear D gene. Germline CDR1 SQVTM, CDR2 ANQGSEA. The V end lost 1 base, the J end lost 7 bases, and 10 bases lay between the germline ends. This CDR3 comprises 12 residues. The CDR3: CSVEGQVNEAFF. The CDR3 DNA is TGCAGCGTTGAAGGGCAAGTGAATGAAGCTTTCTTT. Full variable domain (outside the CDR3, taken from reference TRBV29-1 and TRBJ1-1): SAVISQKPSRDICQRGTSLTIQCQVDSQVTMMFWYRQQPGQSLTLIATANQGSEATYESGFVIDKFPISRPNLTFSTLTVSNMSPEDSSIYLCSVEGQVNEAFFGQGTRLTVV.

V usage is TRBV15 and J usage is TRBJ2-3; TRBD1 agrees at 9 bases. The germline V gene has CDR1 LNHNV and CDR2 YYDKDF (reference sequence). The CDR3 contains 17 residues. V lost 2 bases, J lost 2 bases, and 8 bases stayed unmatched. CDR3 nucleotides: TGTGCCACCAGCAGACGTCTCGGACAGGGGTTCACAGATACGCAGTATTTT. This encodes CATSRRLGQGFTDTQYF. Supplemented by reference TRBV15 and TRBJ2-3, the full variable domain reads DAMVIQNPRYQVTQFGKPVTLSCSQTLNHNVMYWYQQKSSQAPKLLFHYYDKDFNNEADTPDNFQSRRPNTSFCFLDIRSPGLGDTAMYLCATSRRLGQGFTDTQYFGPGTRLTVL.

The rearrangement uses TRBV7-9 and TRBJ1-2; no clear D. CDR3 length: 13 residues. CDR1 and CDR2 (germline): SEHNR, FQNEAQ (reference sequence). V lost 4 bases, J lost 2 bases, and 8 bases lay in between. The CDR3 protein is CASSYQGNYGYTF. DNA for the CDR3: TGTGCCAGCAGCTATCAAGGGAACTATGGCTACACCTTC.

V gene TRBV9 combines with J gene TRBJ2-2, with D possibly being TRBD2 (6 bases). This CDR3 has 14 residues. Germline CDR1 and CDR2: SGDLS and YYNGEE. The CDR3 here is CASEDGTNTGELFF. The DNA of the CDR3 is TGTGCAAGCGAGGACGGGACTAACACCGGGGAGCTGTTTTTT.

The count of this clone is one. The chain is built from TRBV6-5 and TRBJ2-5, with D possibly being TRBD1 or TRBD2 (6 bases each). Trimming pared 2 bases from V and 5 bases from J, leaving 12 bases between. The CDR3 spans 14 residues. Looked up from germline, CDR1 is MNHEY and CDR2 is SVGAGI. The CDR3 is CASSYGGLWETQYF. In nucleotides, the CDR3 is TGTGCCAGCAGTTACGGGGGGCTTTGGGAGACCCAGTACTTC.

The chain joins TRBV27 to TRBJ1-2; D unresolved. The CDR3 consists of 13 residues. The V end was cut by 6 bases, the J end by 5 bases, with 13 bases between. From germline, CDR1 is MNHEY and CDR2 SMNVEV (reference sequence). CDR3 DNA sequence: TGTGCCAGCAGACCGAGCGGTAGTTATGGCTACACCTTC. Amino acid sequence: CASRPSGSYGYTF.

The CDR3 DNA reads as TGTGCCAGCAGCCATTTGGGGCCCGGAGGAGATGAGACCCAGTACTTC. This translates into CASSHLGPGGDETQYF. The V gene is TRBV4-2, the J gene TRBJ2-5, with D possibly being TRBD1 or TRBD2 (5 bases each). This CDR3 contains 16 residues. The V end was cut by 3 bases, the J end by 5 bases, with 19 bases between. Germline V gives CDR1 LGHNA, CDR2 YNFKEQ.

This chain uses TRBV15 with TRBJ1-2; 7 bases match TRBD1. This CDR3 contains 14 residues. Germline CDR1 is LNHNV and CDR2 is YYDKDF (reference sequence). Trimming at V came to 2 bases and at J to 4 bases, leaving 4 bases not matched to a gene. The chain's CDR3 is CATSRSGTVYGYTF. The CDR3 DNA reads TGTGCCACCAGCAGATCCGGGACAGTCTATGGCTACACCTTC.

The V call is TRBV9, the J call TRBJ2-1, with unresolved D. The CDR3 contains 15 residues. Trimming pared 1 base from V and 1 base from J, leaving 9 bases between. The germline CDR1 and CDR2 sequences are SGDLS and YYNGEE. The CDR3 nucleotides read TGTGCCAGCAGCGTAAGGGAAGGGTCCTACAATGAGCAGTTCTTC. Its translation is CASSVREGSYNEQFF.

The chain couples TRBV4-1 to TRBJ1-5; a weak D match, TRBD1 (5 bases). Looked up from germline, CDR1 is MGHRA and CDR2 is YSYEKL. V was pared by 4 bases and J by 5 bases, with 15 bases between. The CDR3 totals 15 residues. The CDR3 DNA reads TGCGCCAGCAGCCGAGAAAGCAGGGATGATCAGCCCCAGCATTTT. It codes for CASSRESRDDQPQHF.

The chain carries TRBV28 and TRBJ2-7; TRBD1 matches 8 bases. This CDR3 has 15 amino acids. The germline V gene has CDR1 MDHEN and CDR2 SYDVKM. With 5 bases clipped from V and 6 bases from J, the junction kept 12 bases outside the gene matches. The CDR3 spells CASSRYGQGVSEQYF. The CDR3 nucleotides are TGTGCCAGCAGTCGGTATGGACAGGGAGTGAGCGAGCAGTACTTC.

CDR3: CASRRQGLNQPQHF. The CDR3 DNA reads TGTGCCAGCAGACGTCAGGGACTCAATCAGCCCCAGCATTTT. This chain links TRBV28 with TRBJ1-5, with D possibly TRBD1 on 5 matching bases. Trimming pared 6 bases from V and 3 bases from J, leaving 12 bases between. The CDR3 totals 14 residues. Per the germline V gene, CDR1 is MDHEN and CDR2 is SYDVKM.

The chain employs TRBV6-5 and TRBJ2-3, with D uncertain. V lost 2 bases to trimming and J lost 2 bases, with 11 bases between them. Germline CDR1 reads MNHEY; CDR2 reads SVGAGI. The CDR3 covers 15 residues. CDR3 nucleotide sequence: TGTGCCAGCAGTTACGTAGTTGGAGACACAGATACGCAGTATTTT. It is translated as CASSYVVGDTDTQYF.

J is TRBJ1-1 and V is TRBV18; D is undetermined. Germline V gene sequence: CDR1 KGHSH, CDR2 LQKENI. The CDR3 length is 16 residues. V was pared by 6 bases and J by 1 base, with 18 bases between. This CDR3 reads CASSPLIGRENTEAFF. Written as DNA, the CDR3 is TGTGCCAGCTCGCCCTTAATAGGACGGGAGAACACTGAAGCTTTCTTT.